This T cell receptor (beta chain) was obtained from a study of T cell responses to AZD1222 COVID-19 vaccine. Study-wide findings and caveats: The study reported that nearly half of spike-specific TCRs target unmutated variant regions. Just five or six AZD1222 recipients were seropositive at baseline. Clonal diversity may have been underestimated, and the donors were mostly white British, with more females than males.

Generated by immunoSEQ multiplex PCR, the TCRdb table keeps only in-frame clones and is missing some. The sample includes some 150,000 clones, roughly 90% of them seen just once. This clone came up a few times. Its antigen remains unknown. The junction departs from germline at one end; a sequencing error may be responsible. CDR3 length equals 14 residues. CDR1 is SGHTA, CDR2 FQGTGA, per germline. Sequencing was performed on peripheral blood, taken 28 days after the second dose of the MenACWY control vaccine. The chain joins TRBV7-3 to TRBJ1-1; a weak D match, TRBD1 (6 bases). The clonotype originates from an adult who received the MenACWY meningococcal vaccine as a control. As DNA, the CDR3 is TGTGCCAGCAGCTTAACCGGAGGAGGAACAGGGAGGGTCTTT. Its protein is CASSLTGGGTGRVF. The full variable domain, rest sourced from reference TRBV7-3 and TRBJ1-1, is GAGVSQTPSNKVTEKGKYVELRCDPISGHTALYWYRQSLGQGPEFLIYFQGTGAADDSGLPNDRFFAVRPEGSVSTLKIQRTERGDSAVYLCASSLTGGGTGRVFGQGTRLTVV.